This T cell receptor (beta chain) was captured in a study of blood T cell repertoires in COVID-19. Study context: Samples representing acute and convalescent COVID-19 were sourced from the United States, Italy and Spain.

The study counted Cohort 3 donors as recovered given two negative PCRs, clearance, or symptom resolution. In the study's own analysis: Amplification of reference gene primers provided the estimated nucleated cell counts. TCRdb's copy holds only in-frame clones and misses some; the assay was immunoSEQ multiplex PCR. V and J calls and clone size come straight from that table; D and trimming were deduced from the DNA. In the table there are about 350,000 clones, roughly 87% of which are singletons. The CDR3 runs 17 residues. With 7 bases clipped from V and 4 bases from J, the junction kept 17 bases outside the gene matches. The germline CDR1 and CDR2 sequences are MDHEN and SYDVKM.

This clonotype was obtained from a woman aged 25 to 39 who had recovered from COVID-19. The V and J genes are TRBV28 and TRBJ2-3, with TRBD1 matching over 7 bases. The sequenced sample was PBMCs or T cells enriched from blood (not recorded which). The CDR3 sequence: CASTRSPRQGVADTQYF. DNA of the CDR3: TGTGCCAGCACCCGGTCCCCCCGACAGGGTGTGGCAGATACGCAGTATTTT.